This T cell receptor (beta chain) stems from a study of T cells expressing NK-cell markers. Whole-study context: In the group of eight sequenced donors, seven were HCMV-seropositive and one was seronegative.

Following a re-call of the 5' RACE reads, TCRdb has one entry per CDR3 protein and lacks DNA. This sample's table has approximately 150,000 distinct CDR3 sequences. Germline CDR1 DFQATT, CDR2 SNEGSKA (reference sequence). The CDR3 has 15 residues. This TCR derives from a man between 18 and 29 years old in good health. The chain uses TRBV20-1 and TRBJ2-1. The sequenced sample was blood T cells: a sorted CD56 or NKG2C T cell subset, CD4+ or CD8+ T cells, or bulk PBMC T cells (not recorded which). The chain's CDR3 is CSASNSWDSYNEQFF.